Listed below are T cell receptor beta chains from one sample, sequenced in a study of beta chain features in type 1 diabetes. Sequencing used immunoSEQ multiplex PCR; TCRdb keeps in-frame clones, though not all of them. The data contain about 900,000 clones, 17% of them singletons. The material sequenced was naive CD4+ T cells from blood. The receptors derive from a woman between 18 and 29 years old in good health. CDR3s include the opening cysteine and the closing phenylalanine or tryptophan. A D gene is named only where the DNA matches it firmly. Rows may omit the clone size; those that give it use once, few, many or a size class.

j_call v_call d_call clone_size cdr3_nt cdr3_aa
TRBJ1-2 TRBV28 NA few TGTGCCAGCAGTTTTTCAGGGCTTGATGAGGGCTACACCTTC CASSFSGLDEGYTF
TRBJ1-5 TRBV29-1 NA few TGCAGCGTTGGCCAGGGTGTGGGTCAGCCCCAGCATTTT CSVGQGVGQPQHF
TRBJ2-2 TRBV4-3 NA NA TGCGCCAGCAGTCTGAGCGGGAACACCGGGGAGCTGTTTTTT CASSLSGNTGELFF
TRBJ2-1 TRBV7-6 TRBD2 few TGTGCCAGCAGCGAGGGGACTAGCGCCGGCAATGAGCAGTTCTTC CASSEGTSAGNEQFF
TRBJ2-2 TRBV7-9 NA NA TGTGCCAGCAGCCCTACCTGGACCGCGGTGGCCACCGGGGAGCTGTTTTTT CASSPTWTAVATGELFF
TRBJ2-1 TRBV10-3 NA many TGTGCCATCAGTGAGGCCAATGAGCAGTTCTTC CAISEANEQFF
TRBJ2-2 TRBV10-3 TRBD2 few TGTGCCATCAGTTACGGGACTAGCGGGATTACTAGGGAGCTGTTTTTT CAISYGTSGITRELFF
TRBJ1-2 TRBV11-2 NA few TGTGCCAGCAGAAGGGGGGCAGCTAACTATGGCTACACCTTC CASRRGAANYGYTF
TRBJ2-3 TRBV18 TRBD2 NA TGTGCCAGCTCACTCGGACTAGCGGGAGTAGGAGATACGCAGTATTTT CASSLGLAGVGDTQYF
TRBJ1-1 TRBV7-9 NA few TGTGCCAGCAGCTTAGGGACAGCAAACACTGAAGCTTTCTTT CASSLGTANTEAFF
TRBJ1-5 TRBV28 NA NA TGTGCCAGCAGGCGGATGGTTATGGGGGGCAATCAGCCCCAGCATTTT CASRRMVMGGNQPQHF
TRBJ2-5 TRBV7-9 NA NA TGTGCCAGCAGCTTCCCGTCAGGGCCCCCCGGTGAGACCCAGTACTTC CASSFPSGPPGETQYF
TRBJ2-1 TRBV7-3 NA NA TGTGCCAGCAGCCCCCGTCAGCGGAGCTCCTACAATGAGCAGTTCTTC CASSPRQRSSYNEQFF
TRBJ2-7 TRBV11-2 TRBD2 few TGTGCCAGCAGCCATGGGACTACCTGGGAGCAGTACTTC CASSHGTTWEQYF
TRBJ2-1 TRBV28 NA NA TGTGCCAGCAGTCTCCTCGACAGGAGTAATGAGCAGTTCTTC CASSLLDRSNEQFF
TRBJ2-7 TRBV4-3 NA NA TGCGCCAGCAGCCAAGCATTTGTTGGGTTGGGGTACGAGCAGTACTTC CASSQAFVGLGYEQYF
TRBJ2-3 TRBV29-1 TRBD2 NA TGCAGCGTTGGCAGGCTAGCGGGAGGATTAGATACGCAGTATTTT CSVGRLAGGLDTQYF
TRBJ2-7 TRBV10-1 NA NA TGCGCCAGGGGGCCGGAGGCGCAGTACTTC CARGPEAQYF
TRBJ2-3 TRBV11-2 NA NA TGTGCCAGCAGCTTAGACGGGGAACTAGGTGATACGCAGTATTTT CASSLDGELGDTQYF
TRBJ2-6 TRBV28 NA few TGTGCCAGCAGTCCCTCGGGATCGGGCTCTGGGGCCAACGTCCTGACTTTC CASSPSGSGSGANVLTF
TRBJ1-1 TRBV20-1 NA few TGCAGTGCTAGACGGAACACTGAAGCTTTCTTT CSARRNTEAFF
TRBJ2-3 TRBV10-3 NA many TGTGCCATCAGTGTGCAATCCACAGATACGCAGTATTTT CAISVQSTDTQYF
TRBJ2-1 TRBV19 NA few TGTGCCAGTAGTATCCTAGTTTTTCGCGATGAGCAGTTCTTC CASSILVFRDEQFF
TRBJ2-1 TRBV13 NA NA TGTGCCAGCAGCTTAACCCAACAGGGAGGTTACAATGAGCAGTTCTTC CASSLTQQGGYNEQFF
TRBJ2-3 TRBV27 TRBD1 NA TGTGCCAGCAGGCAAGAGGGGGCGACATTAACAGATACGCAGTATTTT CASRQEGATLTDTQYF
TRBJ2-7 TRBV28 NA NA TGTGCCAGCAGTCGGGCCTACGAGCAGTACTTC CASSRAYEQYF
TRBJ2-1 TRBV2 TRBD2 few TGTGCCAGCACTAGCGGGAGTTACAATGAGCAGTTCTTC CASTSGSYNEQFF
TRBJ2-2 TRBV6-5 NA NA TGTGCCAGCAGTTACGCCACCGGGGAGCTGTTTTTT CASSYATGELFF
TRBJ1-5 TRBV15 NA NA TGTGCCACCAGCAGAGACAGGGTTAGGAATCAGCCCCAGCATTTT CATSRDRVRNQPQHF
TRBJ1-3 TRBV4-3 TRBD1 NA TGCGCCAGCAGCCAAGACCCAGGGGGGTCGGGAAACACCATATATTTT CASSQDPGGSGNTIYF
TRBJ1-6 TRBV13 NA NA TGTGCCAGCAGTTGGTCAAGTCGTTCACCCCTCCACTTT CASSWSSRSPLHF
TRBJ2-2 TRBV2 NA few TGTGCCAGCAGCCGGGACAGCGGGACCGGGGAGCTGTTTTTT CASSRDSGTGELFF
TRBJ2-5 TRBV6-1 NA NA TGTGCCACCGCGTGGCAGAACCAAGAGACCCAGTACTTC CATAWQNQETQYF
TRBJ2-3 TRBV18 NA NA TGTGCCAGCTCACCACGGGAAGAGGGCACAGATACGCAGTATTTT CASSPREEGTDTQYF
TRBJ2-2 TRBV9 TRBD2 NA TGTGCCAGCGGCGTGGGTTTGACTAGCGGGAGCACCGGGGAGCTGTTTTTT CASGVGLTSGSTGELFF
TRBJ1-2 TRBV21-1 NA few TGTGCCAGCAGAGCAAAACTTTACCGACAGGGTGACGGCTACACCTTC CASRAKLYRQGDGYTF
TRBJ2-7 TRBV20-1 NA few TGCAGTGCTAGTCGGACGGGGGAGCAGTACTTC CSASRTGEQYF
TRBJ2-7 TRBV7-8 TRBD2 few TGTGCCAGCAGCTCGGGGGGGGCTGGGATCCTGCAGTACTTC CASSSGGAGILQYF
TRBJ1-2 TRBV28 TRBD1 NA TGTGCCAGCAACCCAGGGGGCGATCTGATCTATGGCTACACCTTC CASNPGGDLIYGYTF
TRBJ2-2 TRBV5-4 TRBD2 NA TGTGCCAGCAGCCCGGCGGGGCGGGAGATCGGGGAGCTGTTTTTT CASSPAGREIGELFF
TRBJ2-2 TRBV7-3 TRBD2 NA TGTGCCAGCAGCTTAACGGGACTAGCGGGAGTAACGACCGGGGAGCTGTTTTTT CASSLTGLAGVTTGELFF
TRBJ1-5 TRBV4-2 NA few TGTGCCAGCAGCCAAGAATGGGGTCTAAAGCCCCAGCATTTT CASSQEWGLKPQHF
TRBJ2-7 TRBV5-4 NA NA TGTGCCAGCAGCAACCCAGGATCCTTGGGCTTCGAGCAGTACTTC CASSNPGSLGFEQYF
TRBJ1-4 TRBV28 TRBD1 NA TGTGCCAGCAGTTTAGGGACAGCGCCTAATGAAAAACTGTTTTTT CASSLGTAPNEKLFF
TRBJ2-7 TRBV28 NA few TGTGCCAGCAGTCATCCCCGAGGGGCCTACGAGCAGTACTTC CASSHPRGAYEQYF
TRBJ1-4 TRBV25-1 NA few TGTGCCACCCAGGGGTATGAAAAACTGTTTTTT CATQGYEKLFF
TRBJ1-1 TRBV15 NA NA TGTGCCACCAGCAGACCCCGGGAGAACACTGAAGCTTTCTTT CATSRPRENTEAFF
TRBJ2-1 TRBV7-6 TRBD1 NA TGTGCCAGCAGCCCCCAGTCGGGGACAGGGGTCGGATGGGAGCAGTTCTTC CASSPQSGTGVGWEQFF
TRBJ2-7 TRBV28 NA NA TGTGCCAGCAGTCCTCCTTCAATAACCTACGAGCAGTACTTC CASSPPSITYEQYF
TRBJ2-4 TRBV28 NA few TGTGCCAGCAGTTTAGCTCTGGGGGACATTCAGTACTTC CASSLALGDIQYF
TRBJ1-2 TRBV15 NA few TGTGCCACCAGCAGAGATGTAGCTAGGTCGGGCTATGGCTACACCTTC CATSRDVARSGYGYTF
TRBJ2-6 TRBV4-1 TRBD2 NA TGCGCCAGCAGCCAAGATAGGGGACGGGGGGTCTCTGGGGCCAACGTCCTGACTTTC CASSQDRGRGVSGANVLTF
TRBJ1-1 TRBV18 TRBD1 few TGTGCCAGCTCACCTCCCGGGACAGGGGGCACTGAAGCTTTCTTT CASSPPGTGGTEAFF